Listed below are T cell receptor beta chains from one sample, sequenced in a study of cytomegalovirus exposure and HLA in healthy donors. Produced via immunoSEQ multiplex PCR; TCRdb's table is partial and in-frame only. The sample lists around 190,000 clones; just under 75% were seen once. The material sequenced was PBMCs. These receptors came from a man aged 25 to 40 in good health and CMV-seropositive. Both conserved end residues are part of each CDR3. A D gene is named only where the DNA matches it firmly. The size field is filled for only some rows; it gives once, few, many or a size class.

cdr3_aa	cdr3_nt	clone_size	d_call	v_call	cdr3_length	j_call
CAWSRVSQPQHF	TGTGCCTGGAGCCGGGTGAGTCAGCCCCAGCATTTT	NA	NA	TRBV30	12	TRBJ1-5
CASSPGGAGNTIYF	TGTGCCAGCTCACCTGGAGGAGCTGGAAACACCATATATTTT	NA	NA	TRBV18	14	TRBJ1-3
CASSLAAGGDEQYF	TGCGCCAGCAGCCTCGCAGCAGGGGGCGACGAGCAGTACTTC	NA	TRBD1	TRBV4-3	14	TRBJ2-7
CASSPDRNLYEQYF	TGCGCCAGCAGCCCTGACAGGAATTTGTACGAGCAGTACTTC	NA	NA	TRBV5-1	14	TRBJ2-7
CASSQFAGRGRSDTQYF	TGCGCCAGCAGCCAGTTCGCCGGACGGGGGAGGTCAGATACGCAGTATTTT	NA	NA	TRBV4-3	17	TRBJ2-3
CASSVGGREASYGYTF	TGTGCCAGCAGCGTAGGGGGCAGGGAAGCGTCCTATGGCTACACCTTC	NA	NA	TRBV9	16	TRBJ1-2
CASSGTSGPYEQYF	TGTGCCAGCAGTGGGACTAGCGGTCCCTACGAGCAGTACTTC	NA	TRBD2	TRBV2	14	TRBJ2-7
CAWSGIVVTDTQYF	TGTGCCTGGAGCGGGATAGTAGTCACAGATACGCAGTATTTT	NA	NA	TRBV30	14	TRBJ2-3
CASLAGQGMYGYTF	TGTGCCAGCCTCGCGGGACAGGGAATGTATGGCTACACCTTC	NA	TRBD1	TRBV6-1	14	TRBJ1-2
CASSPRRRELEQFF	TGTGCCAGCAGCCCTAGACGGCGGGAGCTCGAGCAGTTCTTC	NA	TRBD2	TRBV6-6	14	TRBJ2-1
CASSAPGGETQYF	TGTGCCAGTAGTGCCCCGGGAGGGGAGACCCAGTACTTC	few	TRBD2	TRBV19	13	TRBJ2-5
CASSLVQGGGETQYF	TGTGCCAGCAGCTTAGTGCAGGGGGGTGGAGAGACCCAGTACTTC	once	NA	TRBV7-2	15	TRBJ2-5
CASSTTGGNEQFF	TGCGCCAGCAGCACCACAGGGGGCAATGAGCAGTTCTTC	NA	TRBD1	TRBV4-1	13	TRBJ2-1
CASSQGGTGGLPQHF	TGTGCCAGCAGCCAAGGGGGGACAGGGGGCCTGCCCCAGCATTTT	NA	TRBD1	TRBV4-2	15	TRBJ1-5
CASSGTASYEQYF	TGTGCCAGCTCAGGGACTGCCTCCTACGAGCAGTACTTC	NA	NA	TRBV27	13	TRBJ2-7
CASSRQGHGNEKLFF	TGTGCCAGCAGCCGGCAGGGTCACGGTAATGAAAAACTGTTTTTT	NA	NA	TRBV7-9	15	TRBJ1-4
CASSPLAGRPTDTQYF	TGTGCCAGCAGCCCTCTAGCGGGGAGGCCGACAGATACGCAGTATTTT	NA	TRBD2	TRBV7-2	16	TRBJ2-3
CASSSLAGLEQYF	TGTGCCAGCAGCTCTCTAGCGGGGCTCGAGCAGTACTTC	NA	TRBD2	TRBV7-2	13	TRBJ2-7
CASLVGASSYNEQFF	TGTGCCAGTCTGGTGGGGGCCAGCTCCTACAATGAGCAGTTCTTC	NA	NA	TRBV7-2	15	TRBJ2-1
CAWSVTGPTKSGGYTF	TGTGCCTGGAGTGTAACAGGGCCCACAAAATCGGGCGGCTACACCTTC	NA	NA	TRBV30	16	TRBJ1-2
CASGAGPDTQYF	TGTGCCAGCGGGGCAGGTCCAGATACGCAGTATTTT	few	NA	TRBV6-6	12	TRBJ2-3
CASSTLIWRKTEAFF	TGTGCCAGTAGTACCCTTATTTGGAGGAAGACTGAAGCTTTCTTT	NA	NA	TRBV19	15	TRBJ1-1
CASSATGLSNQPQHF	TGTGCCAGCAGCGCGACAGGGCTTAGCAATCAGCCCCAGCATTTT	NA	TRBD1	TRBV9	15	TRBJ1-5
CASSDGTGANYGYTF	TGTGCCAGCAGCGACGGGACAGGGGCTAACTATGGCTACACCTTC	NA	TRBD1	TRBV5-5	15	TRBJ1-2
CASSSDRDNEQYF	TGCGCCAGCAGCTCAGACAGGGACAATGAGCAGTACTTC	once	TRBD1	TRBV5-1	13	TRBJ2-7
CAISCSETQYF	TGTGCCATCTCCTGTTCTGAGACCCAGTACTTC	NA	NA	TRBV6-4	11	TRBJ2-5
CASSLRGSRPVGEKLFF	TGTGCCAGCAGTTTACGGGGGTCGAGGCCGGTTGGTGAAAAACTGTTTTTT	NA	NA	TRBV27	17	TRBJ1-4
CASSLAGQGATEQYF	TGTGCCAGCAGCTTAGCCGGACAGGGGGCGACCGAGCAGTACTTC	NA	TRBD1	TRBV7-8	15	TRBJ2-7
CATSRDLGATLLNIQYF	TGTGCCACCAGCAGAGATCTGGGGGCTACCCTCTTGAACATTCAGTACTTC	NA	NA	TRBV15	17	TRBJ2-4
CASSVGTPTYEQYF	TGTGCCAGCAGCGTAGGCACCCCTACCTACGAGCAGTACTTC	few	NA	TRBV9	14	TRBJ2-7
CASSEMYGRRRGALAKNIQYF	TGTGCCAGCAGTGAAATGTATGGTCGGCGGCGGGGGGCCCTAGCCAAAAACATTCAGTACTTC	NA	TRBD2	TRBV6-1	21	TRBJ2-4
CAIRGGAYGYTF	TGTGCCATCAGGGGGGGGGCCTATGGCTACACCTTC	NA	NA	TRBV10-3	12	TRBJ1-2
CASSLSRTGYTHGYTF	TGTGCCAGCAGCTTATCGCGGACAGGTTATACTCATGGCTACACCTTC	NA	TRBD1	TRBV11-2	16	TRBJ1-2
CASSYSGTGTSYEQYF	TGTGCCAGCAGTTACTCCGGGACAGGGACCTCCTACGAGCAGTACTTC	NA	TRBD1	TRBV6-5	16	TRBJ2-7
CASSLGLGRYYEQYF	TGTGCCAGCAGCTTAGGACTCGGGAGGTACTACGAGCAGTACTTC	NA	TRBD2	TRBV7-2	15	TRBJ2-7
CASSRGPTYDYEQYF	TGTGCCAGCAGCCGAGGCCCAACTTACGACTACGAGCAGTACTTC	NA	NA	TRBV4-2	15	TRBJ2-7
CASSQLAGRGGANVLTF	TGTGCCAGTAGCCAGCTAGCGGGACGCGGGGGGGCCAACGTCCTGACTTTC	NA	TRBD2	TRBV4-2	17	TRBJ2-6
CASRTSGSSNEQYF	TGTGCCAGCAGAACAAGCGGTTCTTCTAACGAGCAGTACTTC	NA	NA	TRBV28	14	TRBJ2-7
CASSSPVGGATEAFF	TGTGCCAGCAGTTCCCCCGTGGGTGGAGCCACTGAAGCTTTCTTT	few	NA	TRBV7-9	15	TRBJ1-1
CATRSGGAGNEQFF	TGTGCTACCCGCAGCGGGGGGGCGGGGAATGAGCAGTTCTTC	NA	TRBD2	TRBV2	14	TRBJ2-1
CASRRDIRARETQYF	TGCGCCAGCAGGAGGGACATAAGGGCACGAGAGACCCAGTACTTC	NA	NA	TRBV10-1	15	TRBJ2-5
CAWASSGLTDTQYF	TGTGCCTGGGCGTCTAGCGGACTCACAGATACGCAGTATTTT	NA	TRBD2	TRBV30	14	TRBJ2-3
CASSQVGQGGYEQYF	TGTGCCAGCAGCCAAGTAGGACAGGGGGGATACGAGCAGTACTTC	NA	TRBD1	TRBV14	15	TRBJ2-7
CASSLARVSGANVLTF	TGTGCCAGCAGCTTAGCGCGTGTCTCTGGGGCCAACGTCCTGACTTTC	NA	NA	TRBV7-2	16	TRBJ2-6
CASTPGSGGYEQYF	TGTGCCAGCACCCCGGGTAGCGGGGGCTACGAGCAGTACTTC	NA	TRBD2	TRBV7-6	14	TRBJ2-7
CASSLGVQGAYEQYF	TGTGCCAGCAGCTTAGGCGTACAGGGGGCCTACGAGCAGTACTTC	NA	TRBD1	TRBV11-3	15	TRBJ2-7
CASSYRGTRRETQYF	TGTGCCAGCAGCTACAGGGGCACACGGCGGGAGACCCAGTACTTC	NA	TRBD1	TRBV5-6	15	TRBJ2-5
CASSPTRAGNYEQYF	TGTGCCAGCAGCCCTACGCGGGCTGGGAACTACGAGCAGTACTTC	NA	NA	TRBV9	15	TRBJ2-7
CASSLGTGLFNEQFF	TGTGCCAGCAGTCTAGGGACAGGACTATTCAATGAGCAGTTCTTC	NA	TRBD1	TRBV27	15	TRBJ2-1
CAWSGGVGNTIYF	TGTGCCTGGAGTGGGGGGGTAGGAAACACCATATATTTT	NA	NA	TRBV30	13	TRBJ1-3
CASSFAGGAQETQYF	TGTGCCAGCAGCTTTGCGGGGGGGGCACAAGAGACCCAGTACTTC	NA	TRBD2	TRBV5-4	15	TRBJ2-5